These T cell receptor beta chains were read from a single sample in a study of STAT3 mutations in large granular lymphocyte leukemia. Profiled with immunoSEQ multiplex PCR; TCRdb holds only in-frame clones, not every one. This table holds tens of thousands of clones, over 65% found once. Sequenced sample: peripheral blood mononuclear cells. Receptor source: a woman aged 50 to 65 with T-cell large granular lymphocyte leukemia. Some clones in this sample may be carry-over from other donors' samples. The CDR3 runs from the conserved cysteine through the conserved F or W. A D gene is named only where the DNA matches it firmly. Expanded clones get a size class; other rows say once, few or many, or leave the size out.

V gene,clone size,J gene,D gene,CDR3 protein,CDR3 DNA
TRBV6-5,-,TRBJ2-1,-,CASSYGSSTYNEQFF,TGTGCCAGCAGTTACGGGAGTAGCACCTACAATGAGCAGTTCTTC
TRBV27,-,TRBJ1-5,-,CASSLLSRPYSNQPQHF,TGTGCCAGCAGTTTATTGAGCAGGCCCTATAGCAATCAGCCCCAGCATTTT
TRBV28,once,TRBJ2-3,TRBD2,CASSSPLGLAGPSSTDTQYF,TGTGCCAGCAGTTCCCCTCTCGGACTAGCGGGACCCTCTAGCACAGATACGCAGTATTTT
TRBV18,once,TRBJ2-5,-,CASSRGFQETQYF,TGTGCCAGCTCACGAGGCTTCCAAGAGACCCAGTACTTC
TRBV13,-,TRBJ2-7,-,CASSLERWQTYEQYF,TGTGCCAGCAGCTTAGAGCGGTGGCAAACCTACGAGCAGTACTTC
TRBV4-1,once,TRBJ2-3,TRBD2,CASSHGGGNTDTQYF,TGCGCCAGCAGCCACGGCGGGGGTAACACAGATACGCAGTATTTT
TRBV14,-,TRBJ2-7,-,CASRLGGRVEQYF,TGTGCCAGCCGTCTTGGGGGCCGGGTGGAGCAGTACTTC
TRBV18,-,TRBJ1-1,-,CASSPPYPRRSTEAFF,TGTGCCAGCTCACCACCTTATCCCCGACGGAGCACTGAAGCTTTCTTT
TRBV9,-,TRBJ2-5,-,CASSVDLPGTQYF,TGTGCCAGCAGCGTAGATCTGCCCGGGACCCAGTACTTC
TRBV4-3,-,TRBJ1-2,-,CASSQDWGDGYTF,TGCGCCAGCAGCCAAGATTGGGGGGATGGCTACACCTTC
TRBV11-2,-,TRBJ1-2,-,CASSSVRNYGYTF,TGTGCCAGCAGCTCGGTCCGAAACTATGGCTACACCTTC
TRBV2,-,TRBJ2-2,-,CASSGRQITGELFF,TGTGCCAGCAGTGGGCGGCAGATCACCGGGGAGCTGTTTTTT
TRBV20-1,-,TRBJ1-1,-,CSAKGQGEAFF,TGCAGTGCTAAGGGGCAGGGGGAAGCTTTCTTT
TRBV28,-,TRBJ2-2,-,CAVGAGTGELFF,TGTGCCGTGGGGGCGGGCACCGGGGAGCTGTTTTTT
TRBV27,-,TRBJ1-1,-,CASRRAGSATEAFF,TGTGCCAGCAGACGAGCGGGGTCGGCGACTGAAGCTTTCTTT
TRBV27,-,TRBJ2-1,TRBD2,CASSNPGLAGGNEQFF,TGTGCCAGCAGTAACCCAGGACTAGCGGGGGGTAATGAGCAGTTCTTC
TRBV7-9,-,TRBJ1-3,TRBD1,CASSPPGGAGNTIYF,TGTGCCAGCAGCCCACCAGGGGGAGCTGGAAACACCATATATTTT
TRBV27,-,TRBJ2-5,TRBD1,CASRTTGGRETQYF,TGTGCCAGCAGGACGACAGGGGGCAGGGAGACCCAGTACTTC
TRBV7-9,-,TRBJ2-7,TRBD2,CASSDGTSASYEQYF,TGTGCCAGCAGCGATGGGACTAGCGCCTCCTACGAGCAGTACTTC
TRBV2,-,TRBJ2-7,-,CASSESQGFSYEQYF,TGTGCCAGCAGTGAATCTCAGGGATTCAGCTACGAGCAGTACTTC
TRBV5-4,-,TRBJ1-1,-,CASSLVGGAREAFF,TGTGCCAGCAGCTTGGTGGGAGGGGCCAGAGAAGCTTTCTTT
TRBV18,few,TRBJ1-1,TRBD1,CASSPLGTGAREPEAFF,TGTGCCAGCTCACCATTGGGGACAGGGGCACGGGAGCCTGAAGCTTTCTTT
TRBV4-1,-,TRBJ1-4,-,CASSRSRDFGLKLFF,TGCGCCAGCAGCCGATCCCGGGACTTCGGCCTGAAACTGTTTTTT
TRBV28,few,TRBJ1-2,-,CASSLYRSYGYTF,TGTGCCAGCAGTTTATACCGGAGCTATGGCTACACCTTC
TRBV7-9,-,TRBJ2-7,-,CASSLEIVPSYEQYF,TGTGCCAGCAGCTTAGAAATTGTGCCGTCCTACGAGCAGTACTTC
TRBV28,-,TRBJ2-1,-,CASSYNEQFF,TGTGCCAGTTCCTACAATGAGCAGTTCTTC
TRBV28,-,TRBJ2-7,-,CASRSRGREQYF,TGTGCCAGCAGATCCCGGGGGCGGGAGCAGTACTTC